A selection of T cell receptor beta chains follows, all from one sample in a study of shared clonotypes between healthy human individuals. Measured with immunoSEQ multiplex PCR; TCRdb has only the in-frame clones, and not every one. Among about 680,000 clones listed, about 74% were seen once. Sequenced input: memory CD4+ T cells sorted from blood. Receptors originate from a woman aged 25 to 39 in good health. The CDR3 runs from the conserved cysteine through the conserved F or W. Each record gives: J gene, clone size, D gene, V gene, CDR3 protein, CDR3 DNA. D genes are given only for firm matches. The size of a clone is reported for some rows only, either as once, few or many, or as a class for expanded clones.

>TRBJ1-1|few|NA|TRBV5-4
CASSSPQNTEAFF
TGTGCCAGCAGCTCCCCACAGAACACTGAAGCTTTCTTT
>TRBJ2-5|NA|NA|TRBV18
CASSPTGYETQYF
TGTGCCAGCTCACCAACCGGTTACGAGACCCAGTACTTC
>TRBJ1-2|NA|TRBD1|TRBV5-8
CASSARGGQGRGYTF
TGTGCCAGCAGCGCGAGAGGGGGACAGGGTCGTGGCTACACCTTC
>TRBJ2-3|NA|NA|TRBV9
CASSVGLWRDTQYF
TGTGCCAGCAGCGTAGGTCTCTGGAGAGATACGCAGTATTTT
>TRBJ2-7|once|NA|TRBV19
CASSKSGTLNPYEQYF
TGTGCCAGTAGTAAGTCCGGGACACTGAACCCCTACGAGCAGTACTTC
>TRBJ1-2|few|NA|TRBV27
CASSSGPISVSGYTF
TGTGCCAGCAGTTCCGGACCGATATCTGTGTCGGGCTACACCTTC
>TRBJ2-7|NA|NA|TRBV6-7
CAGRTETYEQYF
TGTGCCGGACGGACGGAAACCTACGAGCAGTACTTC
>TRBJ2-3|NA|NA|TRBV27
CASSLAGASADTQYF
TGTGCCAGCAGTTTGGCGGGGGCGTCGGCAGATACGCAGTATTTT
>TRBJ2-7|NA|TRBD2|TRBV28
CASSFVAGYEQYF
TGTGCCAGCAGTTTCGTAGCGGGCTACGAGCAGTACTTC
>TRBJ2-3|NA|NA|TRBV7-9
CASSSVLATHTDTQYF
TGTGCCAGCAGCTCTGTGCTAGCGACACACACAGATACGCAGTATTTT
>TRBJ2-3|few|NA|TRBV28
CASSLGQSHTQYF
TGTGCCAGCAGTTTAGGCCAGAGCCATACGCAGTATTTT
>TRBJ2-5|NA|NA|TRBV5-6
CASSFRGTQYF
TGTGCCAGCAGCTTCAGAGGGACCCAGTACTTC
>TRBJ2-3|NA|TRBD2|TRBV4-1
CASSHGAGGPIDTQYF
TGCGCCAGCAGCCACGGAGCGGGAGGGCCGATAGATACGCAGTATTTT
>TRBJ2-2|NA|NA|TRBV6-5
CASSYKYRPDTGELFF
TGTGCCAGCAGTTACAAGTACAGGCCGGACACCGGGGAGCTGTTTTTT
>TRBJ2-3|NA|NA|TRBV25-1
CASSETGRTTDTQYF
TGTGCCAGCAGTGAAACGGGAAGAACCACAGATACGCAGTATTTT
>TRBJ1-1|NA|NA|TRBV19
CASNGGVNTEAFF
TGTGCCAGTAATGGGGGGGTGAACACTGAAGCTTTCTTT
>TRBJ2-1|NA|NA|TRBV7-2
CASSLQQSSYNEQFF
TGTGCCAGCAGCTTACAGCAAAGCTCCTACAATGAGCAGTTCTTC
>TRBJ1-3|NA|NA|TRBV4-1
CASSVTRVEAGNTIYF
TGCGCCAGCAGCGTTACCAGGGTAGAGGCTGGAAACACCATATATTTT
>TRBJ1-2|NA|NA|TRBV7-2
CASSSGGYGYTF
TGTGCCAGCAGCAGCGGGGGCTATGGCTACACCTTC
>TRBJ1-1|once|TRBD1|TRBV28
CASSSGQGDTEAFF
TGTGCCAGCAGCTCAGGCCAGGGGGACACTGAAGCTTTCTTT
>TRBJ2-5|NA|TRBD2|TRBV2
CASSERGSRETQYF
TGTGCCAGCAGTGAACGCGGGAGTCGAGAGACCCAGTACTTC
>TRBJ1-5|NA|NA|TRBV28
CASSGQGGQPQHF
TGTGCCAGCAGTGGACAAGGTGGCCAGCCCCAGCATTTT
>TRBJ2-2|NA|TRBD1|TRBV28
CASRQGADTGELFF
TGTGCCAGCAGGCAGGGGGCAGACACCGGGGAGCTGTTTTTT
>TRBJ1-2|NA|NA|TRBV5-1
CASSYRQAGGDGYTF
TGCGCCAGCAGCTACCGACAGGCCGGAGGGGATGGCTACACCTTC
>TRBJ1-2|NA|TRBD1|TRBV27
CASSSRQGKTYGYTF
TGTGCCAGCAGTAGCAGACAGGGGAAGACCTATGGCTACACCTTC
>TRBJ1-1|NA|NA|TRBV6-5
CASSPPTRNTEAFF
TGTGCCAGCAGTCCCCCGACGCGGAACACTGAAGCTTTCTTT
>TRBJ2-1|once|NA|TRBV27
CASSLGEGLREQFF
TGTGCCAGCAGTTTGGGGGAAGGGCTACGTGAGCAGTTCTTC
>TRBJ1-1|NA|TRBD1|TRBV5-8
CASSLGQTQHSEAFF
TGTGCCAGCAGCCTGGGACAGACCCAACACTCTGAAGCTTTCTTT
>TRBJ2-5|NA|NA|TRBV7-3
CASSLGPGGSETQYF
TGTGCCAGCAGCTTGGGTCCGGGTGGATCAGAGACCCAGTACTTC
>TRBJ2-2|NA|TRBD2|TRBV10-3
CAISANAGGNTGELFF
TGTGCCATCAGTGCGAATGCGGGAGGGAACACCGGGGAGCTGTTTTTT
>TRBJ2-7|once|NA|TRBV7-2
CASSFHGEQYF
TGTGCCAGCAGCTTTCACGGAGAGCAGTACTTC
>TRBJ2-7|NA|TRBD2|TRBV4-2
CASSQVGLAGTSYEQYF
TGTGCCAGCAGCCAAGTAGGTCTAGCGGGCACCTCCTACGAGCAGTACTTC
>TRBJ2-1|NA|NA|TRBV7-9
CASSLLAWASYNEQFF
TGTGCCAGCAGCTTATTGGCGTGGGCTTCTTACAATGAGCAGTTCTTC
>TRBJ1-2|NA|TRBD1|TRBV28
CASSPGTVTNYGYTF
TGTGCCAGCAGTCCTGGGACAGTCACTAACTATGGCTACACCTTC
>TRBJ1-1|NA|NA|TRBV5-4
CASSSVSEAFF
TGTGCCAGCAGCTCCGTCTCTGAAGCTTTCTTT
>TRBJ2-7|many|TRBD2|TRBV4-2
CASSQTTSGESSYEQYF
TGTGCCAGCAGCCAAACGACTAGCGGGGAAAGCTCCTACGAGCAGTACTTC
>TRBJ2-5|NA|TRBD2|TRBV10-3
CAISEASGSPETQYF
TGTGCCATCAGTGAGGCTAGCGGGAGCCCTGAGACCCAGTACTTC